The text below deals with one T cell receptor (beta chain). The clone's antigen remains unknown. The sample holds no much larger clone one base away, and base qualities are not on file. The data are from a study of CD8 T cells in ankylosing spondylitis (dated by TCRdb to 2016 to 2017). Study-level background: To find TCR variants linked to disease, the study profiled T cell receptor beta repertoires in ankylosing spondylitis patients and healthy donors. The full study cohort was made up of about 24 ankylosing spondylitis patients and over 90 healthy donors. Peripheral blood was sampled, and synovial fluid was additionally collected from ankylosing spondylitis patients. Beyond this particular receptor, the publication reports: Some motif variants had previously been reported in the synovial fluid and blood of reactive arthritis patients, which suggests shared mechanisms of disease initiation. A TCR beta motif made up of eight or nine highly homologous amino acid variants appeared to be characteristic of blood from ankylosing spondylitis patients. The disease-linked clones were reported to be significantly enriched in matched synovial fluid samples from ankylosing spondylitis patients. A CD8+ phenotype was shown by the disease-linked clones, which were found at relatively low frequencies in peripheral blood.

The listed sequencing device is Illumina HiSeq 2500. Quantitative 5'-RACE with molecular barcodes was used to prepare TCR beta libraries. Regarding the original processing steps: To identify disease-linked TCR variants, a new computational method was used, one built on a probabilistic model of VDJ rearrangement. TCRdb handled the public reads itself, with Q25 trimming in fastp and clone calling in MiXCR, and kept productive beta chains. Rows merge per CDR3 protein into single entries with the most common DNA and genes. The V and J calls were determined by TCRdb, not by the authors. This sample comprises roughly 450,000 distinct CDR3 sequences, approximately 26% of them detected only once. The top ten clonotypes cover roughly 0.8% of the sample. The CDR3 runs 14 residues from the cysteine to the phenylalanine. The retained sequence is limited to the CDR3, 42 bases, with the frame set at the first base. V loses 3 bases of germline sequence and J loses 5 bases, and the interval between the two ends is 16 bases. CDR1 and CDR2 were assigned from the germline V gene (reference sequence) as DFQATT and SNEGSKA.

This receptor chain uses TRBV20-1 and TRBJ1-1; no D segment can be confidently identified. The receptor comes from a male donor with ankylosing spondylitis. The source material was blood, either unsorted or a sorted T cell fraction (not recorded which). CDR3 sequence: CSASPPPLRTEAFF. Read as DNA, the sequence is TGCAGTGCTAGTCCTCCTCCCCTAAGGACTGAAGCTTTCTTT.